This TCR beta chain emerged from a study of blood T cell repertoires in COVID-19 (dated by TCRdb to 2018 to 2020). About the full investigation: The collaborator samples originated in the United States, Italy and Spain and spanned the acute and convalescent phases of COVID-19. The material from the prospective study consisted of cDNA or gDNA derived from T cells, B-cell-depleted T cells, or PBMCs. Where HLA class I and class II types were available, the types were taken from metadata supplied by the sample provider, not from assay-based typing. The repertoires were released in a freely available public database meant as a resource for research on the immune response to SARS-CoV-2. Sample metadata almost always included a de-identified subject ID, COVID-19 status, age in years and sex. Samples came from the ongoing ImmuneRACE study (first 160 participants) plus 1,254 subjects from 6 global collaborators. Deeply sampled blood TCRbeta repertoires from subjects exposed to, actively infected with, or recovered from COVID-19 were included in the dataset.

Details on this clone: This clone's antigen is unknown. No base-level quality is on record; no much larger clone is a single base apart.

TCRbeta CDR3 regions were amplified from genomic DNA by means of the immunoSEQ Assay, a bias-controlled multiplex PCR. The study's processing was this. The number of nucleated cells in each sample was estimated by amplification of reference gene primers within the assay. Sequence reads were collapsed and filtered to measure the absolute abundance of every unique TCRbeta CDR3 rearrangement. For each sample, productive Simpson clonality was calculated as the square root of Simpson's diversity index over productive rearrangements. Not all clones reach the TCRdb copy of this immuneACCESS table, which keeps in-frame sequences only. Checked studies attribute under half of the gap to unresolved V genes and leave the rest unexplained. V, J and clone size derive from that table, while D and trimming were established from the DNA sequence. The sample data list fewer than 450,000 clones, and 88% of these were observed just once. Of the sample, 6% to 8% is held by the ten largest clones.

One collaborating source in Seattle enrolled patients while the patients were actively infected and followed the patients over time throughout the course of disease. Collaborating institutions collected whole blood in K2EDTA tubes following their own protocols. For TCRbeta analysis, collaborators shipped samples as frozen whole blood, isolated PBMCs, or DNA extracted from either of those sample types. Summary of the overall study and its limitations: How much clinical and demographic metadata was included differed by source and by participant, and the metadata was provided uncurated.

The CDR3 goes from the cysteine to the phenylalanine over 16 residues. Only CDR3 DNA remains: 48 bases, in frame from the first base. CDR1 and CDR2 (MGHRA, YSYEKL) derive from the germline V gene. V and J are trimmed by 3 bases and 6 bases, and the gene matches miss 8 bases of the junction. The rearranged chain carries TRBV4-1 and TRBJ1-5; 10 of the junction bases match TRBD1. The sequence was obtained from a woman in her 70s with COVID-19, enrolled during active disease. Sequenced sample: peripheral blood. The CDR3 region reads CASSQAGQGEGQPQHF. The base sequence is TGCGCCAGCAGCCAGGCCGGACAGGGGGAGGGTCAGCCCCAGCATTTT.